Detailed here is one T cell receptor beta chain. This clone showed up just a few times. Its antigen has not been determined. Base-call qualities are not available, and no considerably larger clone is one nucleotide away. The cohort was made up of 666 healthy bone marrow donors. All cohort members were sampled while nominally healthy, although unrecorded immune exposures were likely present. The donor was CMV seronegative and was included in the group of 352 seronegative cohort members. A peripheral blood sample was collected from each donor, and TCR beta sequencing was performed on peripheral blood mononuclear cells. Genomic DNA was extracted from the blood cell samples with the Qiagen DNeasy Blood Extraction Kit. The library was obtained by the immunoSEQ multiplex PCR assay. The multiplex PCR relied on a mix of 60 forward primers for TCR Vbeta segments and 13 reverse primers for TCR Jbeta segments. The CDR3 region of rearranged TCR beta genes was amplified from genomic DNA by a multiplex PCR assay. The amplified TCR beta libraries were sequenced on the Illumina HiSeq System as 87-base-pair reads. As for how the authors treated the data: A later analysis tallied roughly 76 million unique TCR beta chains across the approximately 670 repertoires, and approximately 12 million of those chains were shared by two or more donors. Raw reads were error-corrected and collapsed into unique sequences with a nearest-neighbor algorithm that merged closely related sequences to remove PCR and sequencing errors. To assign V, D and J gene segments, CDR3 sequences were aligned to IMGT reference sequences. Each retained sequence needed at least a six-nucleotide match to both a V gene segment and a J gene segment. A rearrangement counted as productive if the CDR3 had no stop codons and remained in frame with V and J, and every other rearrangement counted as non-productive. Following IMGT convention, CDR3 was defined as the stretch from the second conserved V-encoded cysteine to the conserved J-encoded phenylalanine. The earlier analysis of roughly 590 of the donors excluded sequences that lacked an unambiguous match to a single V gene segment. In an earlier analysis of 500 to 750 of the donors, V segments were called functional above 56.7% productive rearrangements and were called segregating when the between-donor standard deviation exceeded 5%. A statistical classification framework was developed to diagnose cytomegalovirus status using the catalog of TCR beta chain sequences. V and J gene assignment, in a later analysis, came from comparing TCR nucleotide sequences with IMGT/GENE-DB human TR gene sequences. The TCRdist pipeline was used in a later analysis to assign CDR3 sequences and most-parsimonious VDJ recombination scenarios. In a later analysis, every TCR beta chain was defined by the combination of its CDR3 amino acid sequence and its V-gene family, and reads without a unique V-gene family were dropped. As a way to deal with suspected cross-contamination and a sequencing artifact, a later analysis dropped 592 nucleotide sequences that were highly shared and had low generation probability. A later analysis calculated a clonal expansion index for each public chain from normalized within-repertoire ranks of inferred template counts. In a later analysis, generation probabilities were computed with a VDJ recombination model fitted to out-of-frame rearrangements, and the resulting probabilities were checked against IGoR. In a later analysis, TCR-TCR, TCR-HLA and TCR-CMV co-occurrence was scored with hypergeometric tests, and a repertoire-size bias correction was applied to TCR pairs. In a later analysis, false discovery rates were estimated by permuting HLA or CMV assignments 20 times. In a later analysis, co-occurring TCRs were grouped using DBSCAN, with TCRdist sequence similarity added in when clustering inside HLA-allele-positive subsets. Repertoires with fewer than 30,000 or more than 120,000 public chains, plus five repertoires with anomalous nucleotide sharing, were excluded from co-occurrence clustering. TCRdb limited this immuneACCESS table to in-frame rearrangements with V and J called. A share of clones is missing; checked studies link under half to unresolved V genes, and the rest is unexplained. For V, J and clone size, that table is used; D and trimming come from the DNA. A total of approximately 89,000 clones appear in this sample, 55% to 80% of them only once. The biggest ten clones account for less than 1.5% of the sample.

This entry belongs to a study of cytomegalovirus exposure and HLA in healthy donors (dated by TCRdb to 2017 to 2019). Describing the broader study: In an earlier analysis of some 550 of the donors, around 290 Gb of sequence data and approximately 120 million unique TCR beta sequences from roughly 190 million T cells were reported. An early release that covered 500 to 800 HLA-typed donors contained approximately 300 gigabases of sequencing data and 80 million or so unique TCR sequences. Of the 350 to 400 genotyped donors, 65% to 90% fell in the genetic ancestry cluster associated with self-reported Caucasian donors. The aim of the study was to test whether cataloging public T cell receptors could identify signatures of past pathogen exposure. The study profiled the T cell repertoires of under 700 subjects by immunosequencing and related them to cytomegalovirus serostatus. A separate validation cohort of 100 to 150 different subjects was used in addition to the roughly 670-subject first cohort. To predict cytomegalovirus infection status, the study brought together high-throughput TCR immunosequencing, statistical association of individual TCRs with disease status, and machine learning. A later analysis re-analyzed previously published TCR beta repertoires from roughly 600 donors and added high-resolution HLA genotyping to study TCR occurrence patterns. In the later analysis, no new phenotypic data were used to find candidate immune exposures; instead, reliance was placed on TCR beta sequences and their occurrence across donors. In an earlier analysis of roughly 540 of the donors, high-throughput TCR beta sequencing was used to judge whether each TCR beta V gene segment behaved as functional or pseudogenic. Donor age, sex, ethnicity and CMV serostatus were compiled alongside the repertoire data. In a later genetic analysis, genome-wide SNP genotypes for about 55% of the 666 donors were used, and that subset was treated as a discovery cohort. All discovery cohort repertoires had been generated on a single sequencing platform. Both class I and class II loci were covered by HLA typing, at four-digit resolution. Typing coverage differed by locus: A, B, C, DRB1 and DQB1 were typed in about 620-630 donors, DQA1 in 522, DPA1 in 606, and DPB1 in roughly 470. Roughly 5 DR-DQ haplotypes were handled as single units for association and clustering because linkage in the cohort was strong. Among 398 genotyped donors of the cohort, an average of approximately 200,000 unique TCR beta nucleotide sequences was sequenced per donor, of which about 19% were non-productive.

Overall study results and their limits: In vitro tests confirmed that three of the cytomegalovirus-associated TCR beta chains recognize cytomegalovirus antigens. Correlated functional status among segregating V segments might reflect linkage disequilibrium, but an unknown experimental factor could not be ruled out. Because HLA typing was missing for some donors at each locus, association tests included only the typed subset. In a later analysis, several top co-occurrence clusters were reported to appear linked to parvovirus B19, influenza, CMV and Epstein-Barr virus. According to the authors, the approach could potentially be generalized to other disease states and immunological phenotypes. In an earlier analysis of roughly 500 of the donors, most TCR beta V segments appeared in productive rearrangements about 87% or about 30% of the time, broadly matching IMGT annotations. According to a later analysis, most CMV-associated TCR beta chains appeared to be HLA-restricted, and the HLA associations seemed to be driven largely by CMV exposure. A total of around 150 TCR beta chains were listed by the study as associated with cytomegalovirus. Some IMGT-functional V segments, including TRBV6-2 and TRBV6-3, could not be distinguished by the 87-base-pair reads and were therefore excluded. In a later analysis, HLA-associated TCR beta chains were found to be more clonally expanded and to have lower generation probabilities than equally common non-associated chains. Specific HLA alleles were associated with 16,951 TCR beta sequences at a false discovery rate of 0.05 in a later analysis. A group of highly shared sequence variants was considered likely to be a technical artifact of the sequencing pipeline. Cytomegalovirus status was reported to be diagnosed by the classifier with high specificity and sensitivity in both the original and validation cohorts. The only immune exposure information available for the cohort was CMV serostatus. Presence/absence analyses assumed roughly uniform sequencing depth across donors, an assumption that may not hold. A further reported finding was that TCR beta sequences accurately predicted the HLA-A and HLA-B alleles for most subjects in the first cohort. According to a later genetic analysis, donors in an Asian-associated ancestry cluster had fewer N-insertions in productive TCRs than the approximately 690-donor mean. In a later analysis, TCR association rates were found to vary across HLA loci, with the most associated TCRs seen for DRB1 alleles and the fewest for HLA-C alleles. When HLA alleles, especially DR and DQ, strongly co-occurred, attributing TCR associations to individual alleles was difficult. Because counts were too low, about 18 rarely observed V segments, including chromosome 9 orphons, were excluded from the earlier analysis of several hundred of the donors. V-gene and J-gene trimming of TCR beta chains was associated with a missense DCLRE1C variant in a later genetic analysis, and the association was replicated in an independent cohort. In this cohort, only TCR beta chains were sequenced, and detectable features were limited by the absence of alpha or paired-chain data. Most TCR sequences were observed very rarely across donors, whereas some public TCRs were present in many individuals.

V is pared back by 4 bases and J by 0 bases, with 17 bases lying between the germline termini. In the germline V gene, CDR1 corresponds to SGHRS and CDR2 to YFSETQ. The CDR3 sequence holds 17 residues, the cysteine and phenylalanine included. Only the CDR3 portion is preserved as DNA: 51 bases, with reading frame beginning at the first base. Recombination joined TRBV5-1 with TRBJ2-1; possibly the D gene is TRBD1, per 6 matching bases. Sequencing input: PBMCs. This TCR derives from a female donor in good health and CMV-seronegative. The bases are TGCGCCAGCAGCCTTTGGACAGTATCAAGCTCCTACAATGAGCAGTTCTTC. Translation gives CASSLWTVSSSYNEQFF.